This entry is about one T cell receptor beta chain. As yet, its antigen is unknown. CDR3 length: 17 residues. V was pared by 3 bases and J by 6 bases, with 6 bases of the junction left unmatched. The germline CDR1 and CDR2 sequences are SGHVS and FQNEAQ. This sample is part of a study of shared clonotypes between healthy human individuals. CD45RO-negative, CCR7-positively selected cells formed the naive CD8 fraction, excluding terminally differentiated effector memory CD45RA+ cells. Donors were healthy HIV-negative adults without recent acute infections or vaccinations. Sequencing used immunoSEQ multiplex PCR; TCRdb keeps in-frame clones, though not all of them. The table has a few hundred thousand clones, nearly 97% seen once. General study findings and limits: Genetic and exposure-history diversity was limited by the few donors. Against clonotypes common to all four donors, non-shared ones had lower generation probabilities. Larger richness was generally estimated for naive than memory subsets.

The receptor was derived from a woman aged 30 to 39 in good health. What was sequenced was naive CD8+ T cells sorted from blood. The chain uses TRBV7-8 and TRBJ2-1; TRBD2 matches 15 bases. CDR3 DNA: TGTGCCAGCAGCTTCGGACTAGCGGGAGGGCCGGGCAATGAGCAGTTCTTC. This codes for CASSFGLAGGPGNEQFF.